This T cell receptor (beta chain) is from a study of shared clonotypes between healthy human individuals (TCRdb year 2020). For the study in its entirety: The cohort included three men and a couple of women between 18 and 49 years of age. For each donor, CD4 naive and CD4 memory were each run on three plates, CD8 naive on two plates, and CD8 memory on one plate. Blood TCR repertoires of a handful of healthy adults were deeply sequenced to estimate repertoire size and the extent of clonotype sharing between individuals. To increase sequencing depth and limit assay-specific biases, different laboratories used diverse techniques to prepare libraries and sequence TCR repertoires. Each donor's leukapheresis produced roughly between roughly 0.85 and 10 billion PBMCs. What the authors observed across the whole study: Based on pairwise subsampling, the degree of clonotype sharing among donors was expected to be affected by sequencing depth. Even with the large sequencing depth, rarefaction of the sorted-subset datasets indicated that sequencing was incomplete. Sharing across several donors was observed for about 5% of naive CD4, less than 4% of naive CD8, 2.3% of memory CD4, and roughly 0.43% of memory CD8 clonotypes. Because the study included only a small number of donors, the genetic and exposure-history diversity represented was limited. Only blood was sampled, and tissue TCR repertoires likely differ from those in blood. Naive subsets generally had larger estimated clonotype richness than memory subsets. Clonotypes shared by all four sorted-subset donors showed higher generation probabilities than non-shared clonotypes.

Healthy HIV-negative adults with no recently reported acute infections or vaccinations were included as donors. Only Caucasian adults living in Nashville, Tennessee, USA were represented among the donors. Magnetic negative selection was used to enrich CD4+ T cells, after which naive cells were positively selected on CD45RA and the negative fraction became the memory subset. Blood was obtained by leukapheresis, after which PBMCs were separated by Ficoll-Histopaque density gradient centrifugation and cryopreserved in liquid nitrogen vapor phase. Analytical flow cytometry was used to check the purity and quantity of each magnetically sorted T cell population. Each sorted fraction had its genomic DNA isolated and then quantified by UV absorbance on a Nanodrop 2000c. The CDR3 starts with the cysteine, ends with the phenylalanine, and has 14 residues. The read is trimmed to its CDR3 DNA, 42 bases read in frame from base 1. Unmatched junction bases come to 5, with V trimmed by 3 bases and J by 1 base. Per the germline V gene (reference sequence), GTSNPN is the CDR1 and SVGIG is the CDR2.

Comment on this clone: Its cognate antigen has yet to be identified. No base quality information exists; no much larger clone differs at one position.

Using the deep immunoSEQ assay, multiplex PCR amplified TCR CDR3 regions from genomic DNA. Genomic DNA extracted from each cell subset was distributed evenly over all wells of several immunoSEQ 96-well plates, and each plate served as one replicate. Each replicate PCR for sorted subsets received about 200 ng genomic DNA, equal to around 32,000 T cell genomes. Purified libraries were quantified with a Qubit 3.0 fluorometer, sized on a Bioanalyzer 2100, and re-quantified with the KAPA Library Quantification kit. Every immunoSEQ 96-well plate was sequenced on a dedicated single-read 150-cycle Illumina NextSeq 550 flow cell. Regarding the original processing steps: The immunoSEQ output contained only junctional sequences without quality scores, so filtering could not match that applied to full-length reads. To assign V/J genes and CDR3, sequences were annotated using PyIR, a Python wrapper for IgBLAST v1.9, with IMGT germline references. Reads were filtered out if the reads had weak V/J assignments (E-value above 1e-6), no CDR3, stop codons, out-of-frame junctions, or ambiguous translated residues. V3J clonotypes were defined as sequences sharing the same inferred V gene, J gene, and CDR3 amino acid sequence. Percentage overlap between repertoires was computed as shared unique clonotypes divided by the size of the smaller repertoire. Three approaches were used to assess repertoire richness: RTK rarefaction, the Chao1 estimator, and Recon v2.1 estimates of unobserved clonotypes. For all TCRbeta clonotypes obtained by the gDNA method from a few donors, generation probabilities were computed with OLGA. The table was pulled from immuneACCESS by TCRdb, which kept in-frame rearrangements only. Such tables lose some clones; where checked, under half of the loss comes from unresolved V genes, and the rest has no known cause. V and J calls plus clone size are reproduced from that table; the DNA served to infer D and trimming. The sample records roughly 2,300,000 clones, just under 95% of which are singletons. The top ten hold 0.3% to 0.4% of the sample.

Sequenced sample: naive CD4+ T cells from PBMCs. The cell subset or site label on this specimen signifies: CD45RA+ positively selected. Recombination linked TRBV30 to TRBJ2-5; 7 of the junction bases match TRBD1. The clonotype originates from a man aged 18 to 29 in good health. Some clones in this sample may be carry-over from other donors' samples. Here the CDR3 is given as CAWRGGAIQETQYF. The bases are TGTGCCTGGAGAGGGGGCGCCATCCAAGAGACCCAGTACTTC.